The 8 T cell receptor beta chains below come from one sample, sequenced in a study of early T cells in non-severe SARS-CoV-2 infection. TCRdb itself ran the 5' RACE reads through MiXCR, one entry per CDR3 protein. Altogether 60,000 to 70,000 distinct CDR3 sequences are present, around 4.6% being singletons, with the ten largest covering around 5.2%. Sequenced input: whole blood. The receptors come from an adult who was a healthcare worker with PCR-confirmed SARS-CoV-2 infection or an uninfected control (not recorded which).

In this sample, this clonotype turned up many times. This chain uses TRBV11-2 with TRBJ2-5, with 10 bases fitting TRBD2. The CDR3 runs 15 residues. Germline V CDR1 and CDR2: SGHAT, FQNNGV. With V trimmed by 3 bases and J by 5 bases, 6 bases remained unmatched. CDR3 coding DNA: TGTGCCAGCAGCTTTACTAGCGGGATCGCGGAGACCCAGTACTTC. Translation gives CASSFTSGIAETQYF.

This clonotype came up many times. The CDR3 region has the DNA TGCGCCAGCAGCTTGGGAGGCGCAGGGGCCAACACTGAAGCTTTCTTT. It specifies CASSLGGAGANTEAFF. The rearrangement links TRBV5-1 to TRBJ1-1; a possible D gene is TRBD1 (6 bases). V lost 0 bases and J 2 bases, leaving 14 bases between the germline ends. Germline V CDR1 and CDR2: SGHRS, YFSETQ. The CDR3 runs to 16 residues.

This clonotype was counted only a few times. This chain links TRBV9 with TRBJ2-2; D is unresolved. CDR1 and CDR2 (germline): SGDLS, YYNGEE. V was cut by 0 bases and J by 5 bases, with 14 bases left in between. This CDR3 spans 16 amino acids. The CDR3: CASSVDSLWDTGELFF. CDR3 sequence (DNA): TGTGCCAGCAGCGTAGATTCCCTGTGGGATACCGGGGAGCTGTTTTTT.

The chain has TRBV29-1 and TRBJ1-2, with D unresolved. This CDR3 has 14 amino acids. Germline CDR1 is SQVTM and CDR2 is ANQGSEA. The V end lost 0 bases, the J end lost 0 bases, and 8 bases lay between the germline ends. The CDR3 DNA reads as TGCAGCGTTGAAGATCAGATAGCTAACTATGGCTACACCTTC. This gives the protein CSVEDQIANYGYTF.

This clonotype was seen a handful of times. The rearrangement joins TRBV20-1 to TRBJ2-4; unclear D gene. Trimming shortened V by 0 bases and J by 0 bases, and 3 bases separated the two germline ends. Germline V CDR1 and CDR2: DFQATT, SNEGSKA (reference sequence). The length of the CDR3 is 13 residues. The CDR3 region is CSARELAKNIQYF. The CDR3 coding sequence is TGCAGTGCTAGAGAGCTAGCCAAAAACATTCAGTACTTC.

This clonotype has more than one count but fewer than ten. The chain recombines TRBV7-2 with TRBJ2-7; TRBD1 matches 7 bases. V lost 3 bases to trimming and J lost 2 bases; unmatched junction nucleotides: 4. Germline CDR1 and CDR2: SGHTA and FQGNSA. The CDR3 consists of 14 residues. The CDR3 DNA sequence: TGTGCCAGCAGCTTCCGACAGGGACCCTACGAGCAGTACTTC. It codes for CASSFRQGPYEQYF.

In its sample, this clonotype was seen a few times. This chain links TRBV5-3 with TRBJ1-1; a weak D match, TRBD1 (6 bases). TRBV5-3 is reported as an ORF; its role is uncertain. Trimming shortened V by 4 bases and J by 3 bases, and 10 bases separated the two germline ends. The CDR3 totals 13 residues. For the CDR3, the DNA is TGTGCCAGAAGCCGATACAGGGACACTGAAGCTTTCTTT. It specifies CARSRYRDTEAFF.

At least ten counts were recorded for this clonotype. The CDR3 DNA reads TGCAGTGCTGAGACGCAGGGTTTCTACGAGCAGTACTTC. Protein sequence: CSAETQGFYEQYF. The V and J genes are TRBV20-1 and TRBJ2-7; D is possibly TRBD1 (5 bases). This CDR3 spans 13 amino acids. Per the germline V gene, CDR1 is DFQATT and CDR2 is SNEGSKA (reference sequence). V was cut by 5 bases and J by 3 bases, with 14 bases left in between.